The clone carrying this T cell receptor (beta chain) has only a few counts. This entry is derived from a study of blood T cell repertoires in COVID-19. The CDR3 consists of 14 residues. The germline V gene encodes CDR1 SGHRS and CDR2 YFSETQ. The V end lost 0 bases, the J end lost 4 bases, and 8 bases lay between the germline ends. In the source study's methods: Amplification from reference gene primers served as the basis for estimated nucleated cell counts. Only in-frame clones appear in the TCRdb table, and some are missing; sequencing was by immunoSEQ multiplex PCR. Clone size and V and J calls were adopted from that table, with D and trimming inferred from the DNA. The table has about 78,000 clones, around 77% seen once.

The TCR sequence derives from a human donor in a cohort sampled during active COVID-19. Sequenced sample: peripheral blood. This chain uses TRBV5-1 with TRBJ1-3; unclear D gene. CDR3 sequence reads: CASSLGPSGNTIYF. The CDR3 coding sequence is TGCGCCAGCAGCTTGGGCCCAAGCGGAAACACCATATATTTT.